Each of the 19 T cell receptor beta chains below was sequenced from the same sample in a study of T cell repertoires in cytomegalovirus infection. MiXCR, applied by TCRdb to the reads, yields one record per CDR3 protein. The sample carries approximately 700,000 distinct CDR3 sequences, less than 40% recorded once. The sequencing sample was made of PBMCs. The receptors derive from a human donor in good health (CMV status not recorded). Some clones in this sample may be carry-over from other donors' samples.

The table lists this clonotype with a few counts. The genes are TRBV28 and TRBJ2-1, with unresolved D. The CDR3 runs to 13 residues. In germline, CDR1 is MDHEN, CDR2 SYDVKM. V was cut by 2 bases and J by 10 bases, with 12 bases left in between. CDR3 amino acids: CASSLTQIEEQFF. The CDR3 nucleotides read TGTGCCAGCAGTTTAACCCAAATCGAAGAGCAGTTCTTC.

This clonotype was seen more than once but under ten times. J is TRBJ2-1 and V is TRBV12-3 or TRBV12-4; 13 bases are shared with TRBD2. This CDR3 has 15 amino acids. The J segment lost 9 bases and the V segment lost 3 bases, leaving 5 bases of the junction unmatched. The CDR3 loop is CASSFTSGRVSEQFF. CDR3 nucleotides: TGTGCCAGCAGTTTTACTAGCGGGAGGGTTAGTGAGCAGTTCTTC.

The rearrangement joins TRBV2 to TRBJ1-4; D not certain. The germline CDR1 and CDR2 sequences are SNHLY and FYNNEI. The CDR3 length is 16 residues. V was cut by 5 bases and J by 2 bases, with 15 bases left in between. The CDR3 nucleotides read TGTGCCAGCAGTTCCCAAAGGTGGAGGACTAATGAAAAACTGTTTTTT. The encoded protein is CASSSQRWRTNEKLFF.

The CDR3 is CASSRDDEKLFF. The CDR3 region has the DNA TGTGCCAGCTCACGAGACGATGAAAAACTGTTTTTT. V usage is TRBV18 and J usage is TRBJ1-4; unclear D gene. CDR3 length: 12 amino acids. Trimming pared 4 bases from V and 6 bases from J, leaving 6 bases between. CDR1 and CDR2 (germline): KGHSH, LQKENI.

This clonotype has only a few counts. V is TRBV29-1 and J is TRBJ2-7; TRBD1 agrees at 9 bases. The CDR3 spans 14 residues. The V gene's germline CDR1 is SQVTM and CDR2 ANQGSEA. Germline trimming cut 5 bases from V and 1 base from J; bases unmatched to any gene: 6. CDR3 amino acids: CSVIGQGTSYEQYF. The DNA of the CDR3 is TGCAGCGTTATAGGACAGGGGACTTCCTACGAGCAGTACTTC.

This rearrangement joins TRBV6-5 to TRBJ1-2, with TRBD1 matching 7 bases. Germline CDR1 reads MNHEY; CDR2 reads SVGAGI. CDR3 length equals 16 residues. J gave up 3 bases and V 0 bases, and 7 bases lay outside the gene matches. Here the CDR3 reads CASSYSLTGVYYGYTF. The DNA of the CDR3 is TGTGCCAGCAGTTACTCGCTTACAGGGGTGTACTATGGCTACACCTTC.

In the case of this clonotype: Possible read error: a much larger clone is one base away. This sequence joins TRBV7-3 and TRBJ2-2; no firm D call. From germline, CDR1 is SGHTA and CDR2 FQGTGA. This CDR3 has 16 amino acids. This CDR3 is CSSSLIADGNTGELFF. The DNA of the CDR3 is TGTTCCAGCAGCTTAATTGCGGACGGGAACACCGGGGAGCTGTTTTTT.

This clonotype has a count of ten or more. The rearrangement uses TRBV7-9 and TRBJ1-3; no clear D. CDR1 and CDR2 from the germline V gene are SEHNR and FQNEAQ (reference sequence). The V gene lost 4 bases and the J gene lost 2 bases, with 12 bases spanning the gap. The CDR3 loop spans 15 amino acids. The CDR3 region is CASSSPLSAGNTIYF. The DNA of the CDR3 is TGTGCCAGCAGCTCCCCACTATCTGCTGGAAACACCATATATTTT.

As to this clonotype: This CDR3 is missing its conserved last phenylalanine or tryptophan, likely due to a read error. The J gene is TRBJ1-3, the V gene TRBV5-1; a possible D gene is TRBD1 (5 bases). Trimming took 7 bases from V and 0 from J, leaving 14 bases between them. The CDR3 is 15 residues long. Germline V gene data show CDR1 as SGHRS and CDR2 as YFSETQ. CDR3 amino acids: CASRPGRSSGNTIYL. The CDR3 coding sequence is TGCGCCAGCCGCCCGGGACGGAGCTCTGGAAACACCATATATTTG.

As to this clonotype: A junction end diverges from the germline sequence, so it may reflect a read error. The V gene is TRBV9, the J gene TRBJ2-5, with 9 positions matching TRBD2. This CDR3 has 12 residues. Germline CDR1 is SGDLS and CDR2 is YYNGEE. The CDR3 bases are TGTGCCAGCAGCGAGGTTAGCGGGAGTCCCCACTTC. It yields the protein CASSEVSGSPHF.

This clonotype was counted once. CDR3 in amino acids: CSARAGFHGYTF. CDR3 DNA: TGCAGTGCTAGAGCAGGGTTTCATGGCTACACCTTC. V and J are TRBV20-1 and TRBJ1-2, with D maybe TRBD1 (5 bases). The CDR3 runs 12 residues. With 1 base removed from V and 6 bases from J, the gap between germline ends came to 9 bases. Germline V CDR1 and CDR2: DFQATT, SNEGSKA (reference sequence).

This clonotype was seen at least ten times. The J gene is TRBJ2-7, the V gene TRBV7-2; 9 bases align to TRBD2. This CDR3 is 16 amino acids long. Germline assignment: CDR1 SGHTA and CDR2 FQGNSA. J gave up 3 bases and V 2 bases, and 8 bases lay outside the gene matches. CDR3 nucleotide sequence: TGTGCCAGCAGCTTAATCGGGCTAGCGGGGAACTACGAGCAGTACTTC. Encoded protein: CASSLIGLAGNYEQYF.

A few counts support this clonotype. V is TRBV12-3 or TRBV12-4 and J is TRBJ2-1, with TRBD1 matching 7 bases. CDR3 length: 15 residues. The V and J ends lost 8 bases and 0 bases, in that order; junction bases with no gene match: 7. This CDR3 reads CASVTGARSYNEQFF. Written as DNA, the CDR3 is TGTGCCAGCGTAACAGGGGCCCGCTCCTACAATGAGCAGTTCTTC.

In DNA, the CDR3 is TGCAGTGCCAGGGGGGGCAGCGCGCCGCCCCAGCATTTT. This encodes CSARGGSAPPQHF. V and J are TRBV20-1 and TRBJ1-5; 7 nucleotides line up with TRBD1. The CDR3 covers 13 residues. The V and J ends lost 6 bases and 9 bases, in that order; junction bases with no gene match: 11. The V gene's germline CDR1 is DFQATT and CDR2 SNEGSKA (reference sequence).

This clonotype was observed a handful of times. The V gene is TRBV29-1, the J gene TRBJ1-5, with a weak D call TRBD1 (5 bases). This CDR3 has 13 residues. CDR1 and CDR2 (germline): SQVTM, ANQGSEA. Trimming stripped 6 bases from V and 6 bases from J, with 15 bases between. The CDR3, as DNA: TGCAGCGTCCTGCAGGGTCTGGGTCAGCCCCAGCATTTT. Its protein is CSVLQGLGQPQHF.

V is TRBV7-9 and J is TRBJ2-7, with D perhaps being TRBD1 or TRBD2 (5 bases each). Trimming removed 5 bases at V and 2 bases at J, with 19 bases between. CDR3 length equals 16 residues. CDR1 is SEHNR and CDR2 is FQNEAQ in the germline V gene (reference sequence). The CDR3 region is CASSPLRDLGPYEQYF. The CDR3 coding sequence is TGTGCCAGCAGCCCCCTAAGGGACCTGGGTCCCTACGAGCAGTACTTC.

This clonotype was counted at least ten times. The rearrangement joins TRBV28 to TRBJ2-3; the D gene is possibly TRBD2 (6 bases). The germline V gene encodes CDR1 MDHEN and CDR2 SYDVKM. Between the trimmed V and J ends, which lost 3 bases and 4 bases, there was a span of 14 bases. The CDR3 totals 15 residues. CDR3 residues: CASSFGGREADTQYF. For the CDR3, the DNA is TGTGCCAGCAGTTTCGGCGGCAGGGAGGCAGATACGCAGTATTTT.

The rearrangement uses TRBV12-3 or TRBV12-4 and TRBJ2-5, with D possibly being TRBD1 or TRBD2 (5 bases each). Trimming took 6 bases from V and 4 from J, leaving 18 bases between them. The CDR3 spans 15 residues. CDR3 residues: CASSLGTARGETQYF. CDR3 coding DNA: TGTGCCAGCAGCCTAGGGACCGCTCGGGGAGAGACCCAGTACTTC.

This clonotype was detected only a few times. The chain links TRBV28 to TRBJ1-1; D is unresolved. Germline V gene sequence: CDR1 MDHEN, CDR2 SYDVKM. There are 14 residues in the CDR3. The V end was cut by 3 bases, the J end by 2 bases, with 10 bases between. This CDR3 reads CASSLIDPNTEAFF. CDR3 DNA sequence: TGTGCCAGCAGTTTGATCGACCCTAACACTGAAGCTTTCTTT.